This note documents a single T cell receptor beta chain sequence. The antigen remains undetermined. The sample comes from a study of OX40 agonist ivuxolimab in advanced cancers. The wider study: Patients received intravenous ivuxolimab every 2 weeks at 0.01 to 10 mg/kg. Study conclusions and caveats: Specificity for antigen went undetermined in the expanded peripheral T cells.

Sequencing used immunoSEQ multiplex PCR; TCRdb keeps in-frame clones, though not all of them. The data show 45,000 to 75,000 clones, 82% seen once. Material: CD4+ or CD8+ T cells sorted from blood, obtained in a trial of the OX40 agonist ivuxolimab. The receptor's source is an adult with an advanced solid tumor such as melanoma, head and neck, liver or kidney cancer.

The CDR3 here is CAWRAMWGAGGYTF. In DNA, the CDR3 is TGTGCCTGGAGGGCCATGTGGGGGGCGGGAGGCTACACCTTC. The genes are TRBV30 and TRBJ1-2; D is perhaps TRBD1 (6 bases). The CDR3 consists of 14 residues. Germline CDR1 and CDR2: GTSNPN and SVGIG (reference sequence). The ends were cut back, 3 bases at V and 8 bases at J, with 19 bases in the middle.